This paragraph reports one T cell receptor (beta chain). Under the authors' procedure: Reference gene primer amplification gave nucleated cell count estimates. The assay was immunoSEQ multiplex PCR, and TCRdb's table has in-frame clones only and misses some. V and J calls and clone size are copied from that table; D and trimming were computed from the DNA. Here the sample spans 200,000 to 250,000 clones, roughly 82% being singletons. The germline gives CDR1 KGHDR, CDR2 SFDVKD. The CDR3 contains 16 residues. V lost 4 bases to trimming and J lost 0 bases, with 12 bases between them. This sample was included in a study of blood T cell repertoires in COVID-19.

J is TRBJ2-1 and V is TRBV24-1; D is unclear. This TCR was recovered from a man older than 75 with acute or convalescent COVID-19. Sequences were obtained from peripheral blood. In nucleotides, the CDR3 is TGTGCCACCAGTGACGTAGACTGGAGCTCCTACAATGAGCAGTTCTTC. Amino acid sequence: CATSDVDWSSYNEQFF.